This T cell receptor (beta chain) was recorded in a study of blood T cell repertoires in COVID-19. Whole-study context: Both acute and convalescent COVID-19 samples were obtained from the United States, Italy and Spain. T cells, B-cell-depleted T cells, or PBMCs provided the cDNA or gDNA that served as material.

Here immunoSEQ multiplex PCR was the method, and the copy in TCRdb shows in-frame clones only, minus some. The table lists 130,000 or so clones, more than 70% of them singletons. This CDR3 region has 14 residues. Trimming took 5 bases from V and 5 from J; bases not matched to a gene: 11. Germline lookup yields CDR1 SQVTM and CDR2 ANQGSEA. The sample was peripheral blood. The sequence was collected from a man over 45 with acute or convalescent COVID-19. The chain links TRBV29-1 to TRBJ1-1; the match to TRBD1 covers 7 bases. The CDR3 here is CSVLTGELSTEAFF. The CDR3 coding sequence is TGCAGCGTTCTTACAGGGGAATTGAGTACTGAAGCTTTCTTT.